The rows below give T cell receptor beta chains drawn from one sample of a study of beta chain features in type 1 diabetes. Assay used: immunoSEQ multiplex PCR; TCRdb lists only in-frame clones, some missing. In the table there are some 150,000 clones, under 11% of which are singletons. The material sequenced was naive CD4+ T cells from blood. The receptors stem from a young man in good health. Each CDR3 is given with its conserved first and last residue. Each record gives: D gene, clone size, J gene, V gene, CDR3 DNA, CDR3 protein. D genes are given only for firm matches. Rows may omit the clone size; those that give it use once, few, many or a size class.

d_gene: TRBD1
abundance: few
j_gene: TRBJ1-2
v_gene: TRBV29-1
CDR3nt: TGCAGCGTGACTAGACAGGGGGCTGTGGAGGGCTACACCTTC
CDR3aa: CSVTRQGAVEGYTF

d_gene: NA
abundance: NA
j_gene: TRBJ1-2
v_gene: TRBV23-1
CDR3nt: TGCGCCAGCAGTCTTGGGGCTGGCTACACCTTC
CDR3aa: CASSLGAGYTF

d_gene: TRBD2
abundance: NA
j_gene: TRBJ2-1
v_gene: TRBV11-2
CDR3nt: TGTGCCAGCAGCTCGGGACTAGCGGGGGATGAGCAGTTCTTC
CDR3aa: CASSSGLAGDEQFF

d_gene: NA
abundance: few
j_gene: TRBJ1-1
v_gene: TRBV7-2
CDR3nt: TGTGCCAGCAGGGAAGTCGGGGGGGCAGGCACTGAAGCTTTCTTT
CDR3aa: CASREVGGAGTEAFF

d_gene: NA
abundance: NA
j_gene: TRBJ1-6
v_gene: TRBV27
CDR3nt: TGTGCCAGCAGAATCAGGCCAGGGGAATATAATTCACCCCTCCACTTT
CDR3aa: CASRIRPGEYNSPLHF

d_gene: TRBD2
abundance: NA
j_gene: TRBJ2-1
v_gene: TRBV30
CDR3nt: TGTGCCTGGAGTCACGGACTAGCGGGGTCAAGGGGGTTCTTC
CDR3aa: CAWSHGLAGSRGFF

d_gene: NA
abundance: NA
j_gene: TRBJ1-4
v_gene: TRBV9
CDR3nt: TGTGCCAGCAGCGTATCCGGGGGAACTAATGAAAAACTGTTTTTT
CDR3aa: CASSVSGGTNEKLFF

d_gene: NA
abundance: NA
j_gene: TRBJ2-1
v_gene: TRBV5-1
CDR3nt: TGCGCCAGCGTATATCTAGCCGGCGGCTCCTACAATGAGCAGTTCTTC
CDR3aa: CASVYLAGGSYNEQFF

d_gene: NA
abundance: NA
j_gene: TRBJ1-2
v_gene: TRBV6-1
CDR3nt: TGTGCCAGCAGTGAAGCGGTTATGAGTTACTATGGCTACACCTTC
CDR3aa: CASSEAVMSYYGYTF

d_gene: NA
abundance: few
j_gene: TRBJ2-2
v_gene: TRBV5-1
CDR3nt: TGCGCCAGCAGCCCGCAACAGGTTAGGGGCACCGGGGAGCTGTTTTTT
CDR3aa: CASSPQQVRGTGELFF

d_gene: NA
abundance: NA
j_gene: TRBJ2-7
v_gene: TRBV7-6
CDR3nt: TGTGCCAGCAGCTTTACCGCGGGCGAGCAGTACTTC
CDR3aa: CASSFTAGEQYF

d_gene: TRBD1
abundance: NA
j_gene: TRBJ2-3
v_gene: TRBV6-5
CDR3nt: TGTGCCAGCACCTCAAGGGGGCGGCGCACAGATACGCAGTATTTT
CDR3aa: CASTSRGRRTDTQYF

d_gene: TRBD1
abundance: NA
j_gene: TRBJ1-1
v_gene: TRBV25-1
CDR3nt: TGTGCCAGCAGTGCAGGACAGGGTAGAACTGAAGCTTTCTTT
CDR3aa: CASSAGQGRTEAFF

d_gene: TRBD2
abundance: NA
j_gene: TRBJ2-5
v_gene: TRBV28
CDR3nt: TGTGCCAGCAGTCCCGGGACTATTGAGGAGACCCAGTACTTC
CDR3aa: CASSPGTIEETQYF

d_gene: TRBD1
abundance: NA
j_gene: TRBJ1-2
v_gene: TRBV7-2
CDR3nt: TGTGCCAGCAGCCATGGGGACAGGTCTCAGAACTATGGCTACACCTTC
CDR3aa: CASSHGDRSQNYGYTF

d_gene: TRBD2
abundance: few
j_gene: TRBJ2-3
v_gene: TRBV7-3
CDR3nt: TGTGCCAGCAGCAAAGACCCCCTAGCGGGGGTCACAGATACGCAGTATTTT
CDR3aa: CASSKDPLAGVTDTQYF

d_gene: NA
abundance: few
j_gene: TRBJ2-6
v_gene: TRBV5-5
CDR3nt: TGTGCCAGCAGCTATTCTTTCCCTGGGGCCAACGTCCTGACTTTC
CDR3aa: CASSYSFPGANVLTF

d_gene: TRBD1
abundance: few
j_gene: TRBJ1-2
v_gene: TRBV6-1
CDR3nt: TGTGCCAGCAGCCTCGGACAGGGGTTCGACTATGGCTACACCTTC
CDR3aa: CASSLGQGFDYGYTF

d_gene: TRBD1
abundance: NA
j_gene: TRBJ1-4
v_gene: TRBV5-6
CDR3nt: TGTGCCAGCAGCCGGGGACAGGGCCGTGAAAAACTGTTTTTT
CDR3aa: CASSRGQGREKLFF

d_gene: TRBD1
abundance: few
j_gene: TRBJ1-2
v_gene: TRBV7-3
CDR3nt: TGTGCCAGCAGCGTCGACAGGGACTATGGCTACACCTTC
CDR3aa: CASSVDRDYGYTF

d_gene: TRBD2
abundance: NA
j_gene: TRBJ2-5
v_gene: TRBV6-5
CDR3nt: TGTGCCAGCAGTCCTAGCGGGGAAGAGACCCAGTACTTC
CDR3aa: CASSPSGEETQYF

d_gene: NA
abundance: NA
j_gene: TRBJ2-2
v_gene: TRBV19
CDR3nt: TGTGCCAGTAGTACCCTCTCCGCGGGCCCGAACACCGGGGAGCTGTTTTTT
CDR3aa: CASSTLSAGPNTGELFF

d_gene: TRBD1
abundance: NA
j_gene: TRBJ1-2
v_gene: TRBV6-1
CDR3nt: TGTGCCATCAGTGAAGGTGGACAGGGTCACGGCTATGGCTACACCTTC
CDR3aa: CAISEGGQGHGYGYTF

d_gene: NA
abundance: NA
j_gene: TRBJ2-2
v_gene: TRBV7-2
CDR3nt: TGTGCCAGCAGCTATCAGGGTACGAACACCGGGGAGCTGTTTTTT
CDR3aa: CASSYQGTNTGELFF

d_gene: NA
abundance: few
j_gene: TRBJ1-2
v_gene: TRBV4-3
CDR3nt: TGCGCCAGCAGCCAAGTCTTTGGCACAGACTATGGCTACACCTTC
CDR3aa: CASSQVFGTDYGYTF

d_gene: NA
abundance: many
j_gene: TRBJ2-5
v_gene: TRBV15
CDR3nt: TGTGCCACCAGCCTGACAGGTATCCAAGAGACCCAGTACTTC
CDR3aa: CATSLTGIQETQYF

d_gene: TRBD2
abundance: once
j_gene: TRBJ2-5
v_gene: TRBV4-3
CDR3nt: TGCGCCAGCAGCCACCAAGCGGGGGGGCAAGAGACCCAGTACTTC
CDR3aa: CASSHQAGGQETQYF

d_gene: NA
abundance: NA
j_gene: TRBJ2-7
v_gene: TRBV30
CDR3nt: TGTGCCTACCTAAGACAGGCCCCCTACGAGCAGTACTTC
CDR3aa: CAYLRQAPYEQYF

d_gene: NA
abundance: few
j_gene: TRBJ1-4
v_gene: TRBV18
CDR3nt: TGTGCCAGCTCACCGGGCAGGGGTGCAACTAATGAAAAACTGTTTTTT
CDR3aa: CASSPGRGATNEKLFF

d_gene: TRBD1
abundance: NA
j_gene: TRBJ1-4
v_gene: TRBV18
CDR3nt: TGTGCCAGCTCACAGGGGGCCGGTGAAAAACTGTTTTTT
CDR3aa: CASSQGAGEKLFF

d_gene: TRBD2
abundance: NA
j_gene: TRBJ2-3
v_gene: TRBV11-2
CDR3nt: TGTGCCAGCAGAGTGGCGGGGGGGCGGGGAGATACGCAGTATTTT
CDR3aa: CASRVAGGRGDTQYF

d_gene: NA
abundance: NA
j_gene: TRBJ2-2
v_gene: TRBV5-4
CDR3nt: TGTGCCAGCAGCTTGAAACTAGCTGGCACCGGGGAGCTGTTTTTT
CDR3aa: CASSLKLAGTGELFF

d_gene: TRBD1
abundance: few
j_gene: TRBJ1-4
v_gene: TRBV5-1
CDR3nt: TGCGCCAGCAGCCTCCAGGGGGCTCAGGGTGAAAAACTGTTTTTT
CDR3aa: CASSLQGAQGEKLFF

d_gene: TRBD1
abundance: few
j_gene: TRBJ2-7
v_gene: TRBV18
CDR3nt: TGTGCCAGCTCACCACTCGTCGCGACAGGGGTCTACGAGCAGTACTTC
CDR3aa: CASSPLVATGVYEQYF

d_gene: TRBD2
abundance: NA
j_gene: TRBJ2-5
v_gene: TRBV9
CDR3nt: TGTGCCAGCAGTGCCGGGACTAGCGGTATCCAAGAGACCCAGTACTTC
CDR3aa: CASSAGTSGIQETQYF

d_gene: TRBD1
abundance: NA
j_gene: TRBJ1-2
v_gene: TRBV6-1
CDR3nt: TGTGCCAGCAGGGGACAGAGCTTCTATGGCTACACCTTC
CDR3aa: CASRGQSFYGYTF

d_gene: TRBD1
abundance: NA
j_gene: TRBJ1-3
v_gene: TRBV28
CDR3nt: TGTGCCAGCAGATCCCCGGGACAGCAAACACCCCGCTCTGGAAACACCATATATTTT
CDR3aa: CASRSPGQQTPRSGNTIYF

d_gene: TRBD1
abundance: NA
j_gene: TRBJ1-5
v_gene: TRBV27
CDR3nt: TGTGCCAGCAGTCCCCGGGACAGGGCACATCAGCCCCAGCATTTT
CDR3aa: CASSPRDRAHQPQHF

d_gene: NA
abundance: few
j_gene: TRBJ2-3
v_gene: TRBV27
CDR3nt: TGTGCCAGCAGTTTAGAGGGAGATACGCAGTATTTT
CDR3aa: CASSLEGDTQYF

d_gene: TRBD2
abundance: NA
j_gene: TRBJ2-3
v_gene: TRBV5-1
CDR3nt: TGCGCCAGCAGCCCCGGGACTAGCGTTAGCACAGATACGCAGTATTTT
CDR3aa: CASSPGTSVSTDTQYF

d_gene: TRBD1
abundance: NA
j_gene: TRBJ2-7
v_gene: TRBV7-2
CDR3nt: TGTGCCAGCAGCCTACCCGGGACAGGGGTCCACGAGCAGTACTTC
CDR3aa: CASSLPGTGVHEQYF

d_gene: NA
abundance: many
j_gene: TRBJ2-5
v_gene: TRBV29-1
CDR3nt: TGCAGCGGTGGACAGCAACAAGAGACCCAGTACTTC
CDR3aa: CSGGQQQETQYF

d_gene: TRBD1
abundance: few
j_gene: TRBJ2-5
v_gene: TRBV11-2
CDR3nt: TGTGCCAGCAGCTTAGGGGACAGTCGGGGGACCCAGTACTTC
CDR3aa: CASSLGDSRGTQYF

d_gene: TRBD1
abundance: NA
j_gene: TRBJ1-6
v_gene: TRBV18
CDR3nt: TGTGCCAGCTCACCAATGGACAGGGTCTCACCCCTCCACTTT
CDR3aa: CASSPMDRVSPLHF

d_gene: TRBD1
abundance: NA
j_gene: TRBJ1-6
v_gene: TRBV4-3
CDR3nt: TGCGCCAGCAGCCAAGACAGGGACAGGAGCATTTCACCCCTCCACTTT
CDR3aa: CASSQDRDRSISPLHF

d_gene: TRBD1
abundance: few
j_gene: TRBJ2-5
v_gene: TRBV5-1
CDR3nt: TGCGCCAGCAGCTTGACAGGGGCAGGAGAGACCCAGTACTTC
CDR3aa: CASSLTGAGETQYF

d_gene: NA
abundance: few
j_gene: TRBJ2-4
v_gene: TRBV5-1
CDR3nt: TGCGCCAGCAGCTTTAACGGGGACAAAAACATTCAGTACTTC
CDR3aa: CASSFNGDKNIQYF

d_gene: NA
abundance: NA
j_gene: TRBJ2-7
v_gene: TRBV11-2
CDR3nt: TGTGCCAGCAGCTTACTTACTGGAGCCTACGAGCAGTACTTC
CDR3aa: CASSLLTGAYEQYF

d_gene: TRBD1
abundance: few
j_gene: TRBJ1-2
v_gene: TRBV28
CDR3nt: TGTGCCAGCAGTCTCGGACAGGGAAACTATGGCTACACCTTC
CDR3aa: CASSLGQGNYGYTF

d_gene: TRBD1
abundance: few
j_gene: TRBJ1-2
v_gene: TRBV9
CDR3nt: TGTGCCAGCAACGCAAGGGGACAGGGGGCTGGTGGCTACACCTTC
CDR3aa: CASNARGQGAGGYTF

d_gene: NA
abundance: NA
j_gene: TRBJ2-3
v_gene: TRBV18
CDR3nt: TGTGCCAGCTCACCCTTACAGGCCGCGTCCACAGATACGCAGTATTTT
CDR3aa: CASSPLQAASTDTQYF

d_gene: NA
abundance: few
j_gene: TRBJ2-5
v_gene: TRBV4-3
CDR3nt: TGCGCCAGCAGCCAAGACCAGGGAAGGGAGACCCAGTACTTC
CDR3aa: CASSQDQGRETQYF

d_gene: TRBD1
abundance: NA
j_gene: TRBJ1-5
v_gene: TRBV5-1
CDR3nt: TGCGCCAGCAGCCCGGACAGGGGAGTTTGGCCCCAGCATTTT
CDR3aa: CASSPDRGVWPQHF

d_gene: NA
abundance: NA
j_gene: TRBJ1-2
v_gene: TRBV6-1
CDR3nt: TGTGCCAGCAGTGACCCCAGCTACACCTTC
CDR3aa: CASSDPSYTF

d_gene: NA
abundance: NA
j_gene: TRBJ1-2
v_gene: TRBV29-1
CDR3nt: TGCAGCGTTGGAGTCGGAGCTAACTATGGCTACACCTTC
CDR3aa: CSVGVGANYGYTF

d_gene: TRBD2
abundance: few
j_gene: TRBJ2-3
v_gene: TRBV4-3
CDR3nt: TGCGCCAGCAGCCAAGATCCTAGCGGGGGTAGGGATACGCAGTATTTT
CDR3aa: CASSQDPSGGRDTQYF

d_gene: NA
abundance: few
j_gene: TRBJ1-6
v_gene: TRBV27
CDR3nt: TGTGCCAGTTCGTCGACAGCAGTAAATTCACCCCTCCACTTT
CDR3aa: CASSSTAVNSPLHF